The 18 T cell receptor beta chains below were found in one sample sequenced in a study of technical replicates of blood from four donors. Generated by immunoSEQ multiplex PCR, the TCRdb table keeps only in-frame clones and is missing some. The table shows 60,000 to 65,000 clones, with around 93% occurring only once. Sequenced: PBMCs. These receptors originate from a human donor in good health. Some clones in this sample may be carry-over from other donors' samples.

The chain recombines TRBV6-1 with TRBJ1-1; TRBD1 might be the D (5 bases). Germline V lookup: CDR1 MNHNS, CDR2 SASEGT. The V end was cut by 11 bases, the J end by 3 bases, with 16 bases between. The CDR3 runs to 13 residues. The CDR3 sequence is CAQAGGPDTEAFF. For the CDR3, the DNA is TGTGCCCAGGCGGGGGGACCGGACACTGAAGCTTTCTTT.

The CDR3 sequence: CASSLLAIDTQYF. The CDR3 DNA follows: TGTGCCAGCTCCTTACTAGCAATAGATACGCAGTATTTT. The chain is built from TRBV18 and TRBJ2-3, with a tentative D call TRBD2 (6 bases). This CDR3 spans 13 amino acids. Trimming pared 6 bases from V and 5 bases from J, leaving 12 bases between. Germline CDR1 and CDR2: KGHSH and LQKENI.

The V and J genes are TRBV5-1 and TRBJ2-3; 7 nucleotides agree with TRBD1. V was pared by 3 bases and J by 0 bases, with 7 bases of the junction left unmatched. This CDR3 spans 16 amino acids. Germline V gives CDR1 SGHRS, CDR2 YFSETQ. The DNA for the CDR3 is TGCGCCAGCAGCTCCCCGGGACAGAGTAGCACAGATACGCAGTATTTT. It specifies CASSSPGQSSTDTQYF. Together with reference TRBV5-1 and TRBJ2-3, the CDR3 gives the full variable domain: KAGVTQTPRYLIKTRGQQVTLSCSPISGHRSVSWYQQTPGQGLQFLFEYFSETQRNKGNFPGRFSGRQFSNSRSEMNVSTLELGDSALYLCASSSPGQSSTDTQYFGPGTRLTVL.

The chain has TRBV4-3 and TRBJ2-1, with a tentative D call TRBD1 (7 bases). There are 17 residues in the CDR3. The germline V and J ends were trimmed by 0 bases and 0 bases, with 12 bases remaining between them. The germline gives CDR1 LGHNA, CDR2 YSLEER. This CDR3 reads CASSQDPGGLSYNEQFF. The CDR3 bases are TGCGCCAGCAGCCAAGATCCAGGGGGACTCTCCTACAATGAGCAGTTCTTC.

The CDR3 here is CASSPQGAYEQYF. CDR3 nucleotide sequence: TGTGCCAGCAGCCCACAGGGGGCCTACGAGCAGTACTTC. The chain joins TRBV11-3 to TRBJ2-7; 8 bases match TRBD1. CDR3 size: 13 residues. CDR1 SGHNT and CDR2 YENEEA come from the germline V gene. The J segment lost 2 bases and the V segment lost 5 bases, leaving 2 bases of the junction unmatched.

This chain links TRBV29-1 with TRBJ1-2, with 7 bases aligning to TRBD1. Germline trimming cut 6 bases from V and 7 bases from J; bases unmatched to any gene: 5. This CDR3 comprises 11 residues. Germline V CDR1 and CDR2: SQVTM, ANQGSEA. The DNA for the CDR3 is TGCAGCGTCGACAGGGAGGCTGGCTACACCTTC. It specifies CSVDREAGYTF. The complete variable domain, with remaining parts taken from reference TRBV29-1 and TRBJ1-2, reads SAVISQKPSRDICQRGTSLTIQCQVDSQVTMMFWYRQQPGQSLTLIATANQGSEATYESGFVIDKFPISRPNLTFSTLTVSNMSPEDSSIYLCSVDREAGYTFGSGTRLTVV.

The rearrangement links TRBV2 to TRBJ2-2; TRBD2 aligns across 8 bases. Per germline, CDR1 SNHLY and CDR2 FYNNEI. V trimming: 2 bases; J trimming: 5 bases; junction bases outside the gene matches: 7. The CDR3 sequence is 16 residues long. For the CDR3, the DNA is TGTGCCAGCAGTGAACCCGGGGCTAGCGGGACCGGGGAGCTGTTTTTT. It codes for CASSEPGASGTGELFF.

The chain links TRBV6-7 to TRBJ1-3, with 7 bases that match TRBD1. TRBV6-7 is filed as an ORF, its function uncertain. V was pared by 4 bases and J by 2 bases, with 5 bases of the junction left unmatched. The CDR3 spans 15 residues. CDR3 residues: CASSSPDRAGNTIYF. In DNA, the CDR3 is TGTGCCAGCAGTTCCCCTGACAGGGCTGGAAACACCATATATTTT.

The chain recombines TRBV6-1 with TRBJ2-7; no reliable D call. The V gene lost 2 bases and the J gene lost 0 bases, with 5 bases spanning the gap. The germline gives CDR1 MNHNS, CDR2 SASEGT. The CDR3 spans 13 residues. The CDR3 loop is CASSESNSYEQYF. The CDR3 nucleotides are TGTGCCAGCAGTGAATCCAACTCCTACGAGCAGTACTTC.

This chain links TRBV5-5 with TRBJ2-3, with 7 positions matching TRBD2. Germline V gene sequence: CDR1 SGHKS, CDR2 YYEKEE (reference sequence). The junction had 3 bases not matched to a gene; V was cut back by 4 bases and J by 7 bases. There are 12 residues in the CDR3. The CDR3, as DNA: TGTGCCAGCAGCCGGGAGGCATATACGCAGTATTTT. Protein: CASSREAYTQYF.

The chain recombines TRBV9 with TRBJ2-5; D not certain. This CDR3 contains 13 residues. CDR1 is SGDLS, CDR2 YYNGEE, per germline. The V end lost 0 bases, the J end lost 4 bases, and 7 bases lay between the germline ends. In DNA, the CDR3 is TGTGCCAGCAGCGTAGCCCAAGCAGAGACCCAGTACTTC. It encodes CASSVAQAETQYF.

This chain uses TRBV10-3 with TRBJ2-5, with TRBD1 matching over 9 bases. CDR1 and CDR2 (germline): ENHRY, SYGVKD. Unmatched junction bases numbered 8, after V lost 6 bases and J lost 0 bases. The CDR3 is made up of 16 amino acids. In nucleotides, the CDR3 is TGTGCCATCAGCGAGGGGACAGGGTTCCACCAAGAGACCCAGTACTTC. Translated: CAISEGTGFHQETQYF.

The chain links TRBV5-4 to TRBJ2-2; 11 nucleotides agree with TRBD1. The CDR3 runs to 17 residues. Per the germline V gene, CDR1 is SGHNT and CDR2 is YYREEE (reference sequence). V was pared by 2 bases and J by 3 bases, with 6 bases of the junction left unmatched. The CDR3 here is CASSFSGQGAYTGELFF. CDR3 nucleotide sequence: TGTGCCAGCAGCTTCTCAGGACAGGGGGCCTACACCGGGGAGCTGTTTTTT.

V and J are TRBV7-6 and TRBJ1-3; TRBD1 aligns across 7 bases. After removal of 5 bases from V and 4 bases from J, the junction contained 14 bases not matched to a gene. Germline V gene sequence: CDR1 SGHVS, CDR2 FNYEAQ. This CDR3 is 17 amino acids long. The CDR3 DNA reads as TGTGCCAGCAGCCTAGAGCCCCAGGGGGTCAGAGGAAACACCATATATTTT. Translating it yields CASSLEPQGVRGNTIYF.

This chain connects TRBV5-1 to TRBJ2-5; the match to TRBD2 covers 12 bases. Germline V gene data show CDR1 as SGHRS and CDR2 as YFSETQ. The CDR3 contains 16 residues. J lost 3 bases, V lost 3 bases, and 6 bases had no gene match. The CDR3 nucleotides read TGCGCCAGCAGCTCCGGGACTAGCGGGTTAAAAGAGACCCAGTACTTC. It codes for CASSSGTSGLKETQYF.

V is TRBV7-2 and J is TRBJ1-2; D unresolved. Germline lookup yields CDR1 SGHTA and CDR2 FQGNSA. The CDR3 has 14 residues. Between the trimmed V and J ends, which lost 8 bases and 7 bases, there was a span of 20 bases. The CDR3: CASLPVRGVRGYTF. CDR3 DNA sequence: TGTGCCAGCTTACCCGTTCGCGGGGTTCGTGGCTACACCTTC.

The chain has TRBV5-1 and TRBJ1-4; D is unresolved. The CDR3 runs 13 residues. CDR1 is SGHRS, CDR2 YFSETQ, per germline. V was trimmed by 4 bases and J by 4 bases, leaving 8 bases between them. CDR3 amino acids: CASSGGLNEKLFF. Here the CDR3 DNA reads TGCGCCAGCAGCGGCGGCCTTAATGAAAAACTGTTTTTT.

The chain is built from TRBV9 and TRBJ2-3; D call uncertain. Trimming stripped 0 bases from V and 2 bases from J, with 7 bases between. In germline, CDR1 is SGDLS, CDR2 YYNGEE. The CDR3 loop spans 14 amino acids. CDR3 sequence: CASSVELTTDTQYF. The CDR3 DNA sequence: TGTGCCAGCAGCGTAGAGCTAACCACAGATACGCAGTATTTT.